This T cell receptor beta chain stems from a study of graft-versus-host responses after intestinal transplantation. Background on the study: The study gave all recipients anti-thymocyte globulin induction, then tacrolimus and steroids for roughly 3 years. General study findings and limits: Early post-transplant HvG declines showed an association with peak circulating GvH clone levels. Individuals carrying graft-donor T cell macrochimerism showed high graft-versus-host to host-versus-graft clonal ratios in allografts. GvH clones detected in recipient marrow included some appearing first in ileum or blood.

With regard to this clone: Its antigen remains unknown.

The assay was immunoSEQ multiplex PCR, and TCRdb's table has in-frame clones only and misses some. The data show about 59,000 clones, around 93% seen once. The TCR sequence derives from a human donor who was the organ donor for an intestinal transplant. The source was unstimulated CD4+ T cells sorted from spleen or lymph node cells, collected before transplant.

CDR3 residues: CAISDTNQPQHF. CDR3 sequence (DNA): TGTGCCATCAGTGACACGAATCAGCCCCAGCATTTT. This sequence joins TRBV10-3 and TRBJ1-5; D not certain. CDR1 and CDR2 (germline): ENHRY, SYGVKD. Trimming pared 3 bases from V and 4 bases from J, leaving 4 bases between. The CDR3 contains 12 residues.